This is a list of T cell receptor beta chains from one sample in a study of human T cells and chemical hapten exposure. MiXCR, applied by TCRdb to the RACE reads, yields one record per CDR3 protein. The profile covers around 70,000 distinct CDR3 sequences, with 11% appearing a single time and 1.4% taken by the ten largest. This specimen consisted of whole blood, obtained in connection with sensitization to the hapten diphenylcyclopropenone (DPC). The receptor set was obtained from a woman in her 50s with alopecia areata. Some clones in this sample may be carry-over from other donors' samples. Each CDR3 is given with its conserved first and last residue. A D gene is named only where the DNA matches it firmly. Clone sizes are given selectively: once, few, many, or a class where the clone is expanded.

v_gene: TRBV10-3; d_gene: TRBD1; j_gene: TRBJ2-1; abundance: few; CDR3aa: CAISGQGLDEQFF; CDR3nt: TGTGCCATCAGTGGACAGGGGCTTGATGAGCAGTTCTTC
v_gene: TRBV14; d_gene: -; j_gene: TRBJ2-2; abundance: -; CDR3aa: CASSQDISTGELFF; CDR3nt: TGTGCCAGCAGCCAAGATATTAGCACCGGGGAGCTGTTTTTT
v_gene: TRBV11-2; d_gene: TRBD1; j_gene: TRBJ1-6; abundance: many; CDR3aa: CASSPLGQSNSPLHF; CDR3nt: TGTGCCAGCAGTCCACTGGGACAGAGTAATTCACCCCTCCACTTT
v_gene: TRBV20-1; d_gene: -; j_gene: TRBJ2-4; abundance: many; CDR3aa: CSARDTALAKNIQYF; CDR3nt: TGCAGTGCTAGAGATACAGCGCTAGCCAAAAACATTCAGTACTTC
v_gene: TRBV7-2; d_gene: -; j_gene: TRBJ2-7; abundance: few; CDR3aa: CASSFLPIGEQYF; CDR3nt: TGTGCCAGCAGCTTCCTCCCCATTGGCGAGCAGTACTTC
v_gene: TRBV6-2/TRBV6-3; d_gene: -; j_gene: TRBJ1-2; abundance: -; CDR3aa: CASSYSTVPAMGYTF; CDR3nt: TGTGCCAGCAGTTACTCGACCGTGCCGGCCATGGGCTACACCTTC
v_gene: TRBV4-3; d_gene: -; j_gene: TRBJ1-1; abundance: -; CDR3aa: CASSPLNMNTEAFF; CDR3nt: TGCGCCAGCAGCCCCCTAAATATGAACACTGAAGCTTTCTTT
v_gene: TRBV29-1; d_gene: -; j_gene: TRBJ2-7; abundance: -; CDR3aa: CSVEGAPYEQYF; CDR3nt: TGCAGCGTTGAGGGGGCCCCCTACGAGCAGTACTTC
v_gene: TRBV7-2; d_gene: TRBD1; j_gene: TRBJ2-7; abundance: -; CDR3aa: CASSLEGTGGEGQYF; CDR3nt: TGTGCCAGCAGCTTAGAAGGGACAGGGGGCGAAGGGCAGTACTTC
v_gene: TRBV12-3/TRBV12-4; d_gene: TRBD1; j_gene: TRBJ1-1; abundance: many; CDR3aa: CASRLGQLNTEAFF; CDR3nt: TGTGCCAGCAGATTGGGACAGTTGAACACTGAAGCTTTCTTT
v_gene: TRBV7-8; d_gene: -; j_gene: TRBJ2-7; abundance: few; CDR3aa: CASSLGRRSPKGVYEQYF; CDR3nt: TGTGCCAGCAGCTTAGGTAGACGATCGCCAAAGGGGGTATACGAGCAGTACTTC
v_gene: TRBV7-2; d_gene: TRBD1; j_gene: TRBJ1-6; abundance: many; CDR3aa: CASSFRGTGGRGPNSPLHF; CDR3nt: TGTGCCAGCAGCTTCCGGGGGACAGGGGGTAGAGGCCCCAATTCACCCCTCCACTTT
v_gene: TRBV28; d_gene: -; j_gene: TRBJ2-7; abundance: -; CDR3aa: CASSPVLELEQYF; CDR3nt: TGTGCCAGCAGCCCTGTCCTTGAGCTCGAGCAGTACTTC
v_gene: TRBV6-6; d_gene: -; j_gene: TRBJ1-2; abundance: many; CDR3aa: CASSTAGTPNYGYTF; CDR3nt: TGTGCCAGCTCAACCGCCGGGACGCCGAACTATGGCTACACCTTC
v_gene: TRBV7-2; d_gene: TRBD2; j_gene: TRBJ2-1; abundance: few; CDR3aa: CASSLDGRVVYEQFF; CDR3nt: TGTGCCAGCAGCTTAGACGGGAGGGTGGTATATGAGCAGTTCTTC
v_gene: TRBV12-2; d_gene: -; j_gene: TRBJ2-7; abundance: many; CDR3aa: CASRLGAFTFRSYEQYF; CDR3nt: TGTGCAAGTCGCTTAGGGGCTTTTACCTTCCGCTCCTACGAGCAGTACTTC
v_gene: TRBV7-6; d_gene: TRBD2; j_gene: TRBJ2-1; abundance: many; CDR3aa: CASSSESLAGGTYNEQFF; CDR3nt: TGTGCCAGCAGCTCTGAATCGCTAGCGGGAGGGACCTACAATGAGCAGTTCTTC
v_gene: TRBV29-1; d_gene: -; j_gene: TRBJ1-4; abundance: -; CDR3aa: CSANGGALNEKLFF; CDR3nt: TGCAGCGCAAATGGGGGCGCATTAAATGAAAAACTGTTTTTT
v_gene: TRBV7-9; d_gene: -; j_gene: TRBJ1-4; abundance: once; CDR3aa: CASSLGGKLFF; CDR3nt: TGTGCCAGCAGCTTAGGCGGAAAACTGTTTTTT
v_gene: TRBV12-3/TRBV12-4; d_gene: TRBD1; j_gene: TRBJ1-2; abundance: -; CDR3aa: CVSSTDRGFGYTF; CDR3nt: TGTGTCAGCAGTACGGACAGGGGGTTTGGCTACACCTTC
v_gene: TRBV5-1; d_gene: TRBD1; j_gene: TRBJ1-1; abundance: few; CDR3aa: CASSYRDRGTEAFF; CDR3nt: TGCGCCAGCAGCTACCGGGACAGGGGCACTGAAGCTTTCTTT
v_gene: TRBV3-1; d_gene: TRBD2; j_gene: TRBJ2-3; abundance: -; CDR3aa: CASSLNSGGTQYF; CDR3nt: TGTGCCAGCAGCCTCAATAGCGGGGGAACGCAGTATTTT
v_gene: TRBV14; d_gene: TRBD1; j_gene: TRBJ1-3; abundance: many; CDR3aa: CASSRYRDRSFSGNTIYF; CDR3nt: TGTGCCAGCAGCCGATACCGGGACAGATCGTTCTCTGGAAACACCATATATTTT
v_gene: TRBV18; d_gene: -; j_gene: TRBJ1-2; abundance: many; CDR3aa: CASSGRGNYGYTF; CDR3nt: TGTGCCAGCTCAGGGCGGGGGAACTATGGCTACACCTTC
v_gene: TRBV7-2; d_gene: -; j_gene: TRBJ2-1; abundance: many; CDR3aa: CASSLVGGAEQFF; CDR3nt: TGTGCCAGCAGCTTAGTAGGAGGGGCAGAGCAGTTCTTC
v_gene: TRBV28; d_gene: -; j_gene: TRBJ2-7; abundance: -; CDR3aa: CASSSGTKGQYF; CDR3nt: TGTGCCAGCAGTTCCGGGACAAAAGGGCAGTACTTC
v_gene: TRBV5-1; d_gene: TRBD1; j_gene: TRBJ2-2; abundance: few; CDR3aa: CASSFTGARNTGELFF; CDR3nt: TGCGCCAGCAGCTTCACAGGGGCGCGGAACACCGGGGAGCTGTTTTTT
v_gene: TRBV20-1; d_gene: -; j_gene: TRBJ1-1; abundance: many; CDR3aa: CSATLGGLDTEAFF; CDR3nt: TGCAGTGCTACCCTGGGGGGCTTGGACACTGAAGCTTTCTTT
v_gene: TRBV12-3/TRBV12-4; d_gene: -; j_gene: TRBJ2-1; abundance: many; CDR3aa: CASSFFPGDFYNEQFF; CDR3nt: TGTGCCAGCAGTTTTTTTCCCGGGGACTTCTACAATGAGCAGTTCTTC
v_gene: TRBV12-3/TRBV12-4; d_gene: -; j_gene: TRBJ1-4; abundance: -; CDR3aa: CASREGGSNYEKLFF; CDR3nt: TGTGCCAGCAGAGAGGGGGGAAGCAACTATGAAAAACTGTTTTTT
v_gene: TRBV4-1; d_gene: -; j_gene: TRBJ1-5; abundance: -; CDR3aa: CASSQAGILGANQPQHF; CDR3nt: TGCGCCAGCAGCCAAGCCGGGATCCTGGGGGCCAATCAGCCCCAGCATTTT
v_gene: TRBV7-9; d_gene: -; j_gene: TRBJ1-1; abundance: many; CDR3aa: CASILLRNTEAFF; CDR3nt: TGTGCCAGCATCCTCCTTCGGAACACTGAAGCTTTCTTT
v_gene: TRBV3-1; d_gene: -; j_gene: TRBJ1-1; abundance: many; CDR3aa: CASSQDPGDLNTEAFF; CDR3nt: TGTGCCAGCAGCCAAGATCCGGGAGACCTGAACACTGAAGCTTTCTTT
v_gene: TRBV10-3; d_gene: TRBD1; j_gene: TRBJ1-1; abundance: -; CDR3aa: CAIEGGGTEAFF; CDR3nt: TGTGCCATCGAAGGGGGCGGCACTGAAGCTTTCTTT
v_gene: TRBV7-9; d_gene: -; j_gene: TRBJ2-1; abundance: few; CDR3aa: CASSRGSFNEQFF; CDR3nt: TGTGCCAGCAGCCGGGGGTCCTTCAATGAGCAGTTCTTC
v_gene: TRBV11-2; d_gene: -; j_gene: TRBJ1-6; abundance: many; CDR3aa: CASSLGPGSAASPLHF; CDR3nt: TGTGCCAGCAGCTTAGGGCCAGGCTCGGCTGCTTCACCCCTCCACTTT
v_gene: TRBV7-6; d_gene: -; j_gene: TRBJ1-3; abundance: few; CDR3aa: CASSLAALSGNTIYF; CDR3nt: TGTGCCAGCAGCTTAGCAGCCCTCTCTGGAAACACCATATATTTT
v_gene: TRBV19; d_gene: TRBD1; j_gene: TRBJ1-2; abundance: -; CDR3aa: CASSPNTRGRGYGYTF; CDR3nt: TGTGCCAGTAGTCCCAACACCAGGGGGCGCGGCTATGGCTACACCTTC